The following is a TCR beta chain sequence with its context. Its matching antigen is unknown. Trimming pared 4 bases from V and 0 bases from J, leaving 17 bases between. CDR1 and CDR2 (germline): SQVTM, ANQGSEA. This CDR3 is 16 amino acids long. Measured with immunoSEQ multiplex PCR; TCRdb has only the in-frame clones, and not every one. The repertoire holds fewer than 300,000 clones, approximately 79% seen once, with about 5.3% in the top ten. This sample was included in a study of cytotoxic CD8 clonotypes in ibrutinib-treated CLL. Study outcomes and limitations: There were few public clonotypes, and on treatment they contracted or stayed stable. Clonality went up at ibrutinib response and then declined back toward baseline at progression. Sampling schedules were unmatched across sustained-remission and progressing patients.

The source was PBMCs, collected at disease progression, from a patient treated with ibrutinib. The chain employs TRBV29-1 and TRBJ2-3, with D perhaps matching TRBD1 or TRBD2 (6 bases each). The receptor comes from a human donor with chronic lymphocytic leukemia. Here the CDR3 reads CSVGGAETTSTDTQYF. The CDR3 DNA reads as TGCAGCGTTGGGGGGGCGGAGACTACTAGCACAGATACGCAGTATTTT.